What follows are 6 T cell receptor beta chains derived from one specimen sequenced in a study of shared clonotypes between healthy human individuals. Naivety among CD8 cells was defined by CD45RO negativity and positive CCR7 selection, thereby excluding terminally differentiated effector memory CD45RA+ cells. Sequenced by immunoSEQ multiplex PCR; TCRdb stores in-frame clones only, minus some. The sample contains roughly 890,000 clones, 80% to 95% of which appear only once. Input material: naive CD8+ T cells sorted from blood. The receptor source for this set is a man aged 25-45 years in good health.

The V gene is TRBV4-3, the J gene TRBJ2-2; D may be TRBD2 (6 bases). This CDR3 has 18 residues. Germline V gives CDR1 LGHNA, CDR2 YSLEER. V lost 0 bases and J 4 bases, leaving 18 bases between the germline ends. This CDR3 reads CASSQDKPGLSTTGELFF. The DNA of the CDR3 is TGCGCCAGCAGCCAAGATAAGCCGGGACTGTCGACCACCGGGGAGCTGTTTTTT.

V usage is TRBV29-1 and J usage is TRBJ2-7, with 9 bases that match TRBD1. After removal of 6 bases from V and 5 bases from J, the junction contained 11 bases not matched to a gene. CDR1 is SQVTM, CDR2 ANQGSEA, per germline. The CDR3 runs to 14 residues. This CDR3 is CSVEGQGEDDEQYF. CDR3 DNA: TGCAGCGTGGAGGGACAGGGTGAGGACGACGAGCAGTACTTC.

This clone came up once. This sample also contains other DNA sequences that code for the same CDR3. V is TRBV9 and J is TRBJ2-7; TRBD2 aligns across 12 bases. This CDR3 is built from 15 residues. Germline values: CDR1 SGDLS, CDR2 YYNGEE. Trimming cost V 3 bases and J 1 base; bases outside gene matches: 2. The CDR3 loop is CASSAGTSGSYEQYF. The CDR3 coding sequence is TGTGCCAGCAGCGCCGGGACTAGCGGGTCCTACGAGCAGTACTTC. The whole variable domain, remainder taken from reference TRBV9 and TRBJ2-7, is DSGVTQTPKHLITATGQRVTLRCSPRSGDLSVYWYQQSLDQGLQFLIQYYNGEERAKGNILERFSAQQFPDLHSELNLSSLELGDSALYFCASSAGTSGSYEQYFGPGTRLTVT.

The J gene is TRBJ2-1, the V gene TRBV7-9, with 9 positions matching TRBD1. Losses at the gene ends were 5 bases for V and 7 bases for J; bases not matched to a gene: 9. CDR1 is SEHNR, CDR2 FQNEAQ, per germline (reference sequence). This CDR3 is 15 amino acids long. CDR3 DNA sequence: TGTGCCAGCAGCGCCAACAGGGGGCGAAGGAATGAGCAGTTCTTC. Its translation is CASSANRGRRNEQFF.

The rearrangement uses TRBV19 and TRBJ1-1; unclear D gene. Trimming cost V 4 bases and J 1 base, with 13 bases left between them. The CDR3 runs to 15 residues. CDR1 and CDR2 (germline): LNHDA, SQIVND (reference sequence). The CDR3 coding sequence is TGTGCCAGTAGTACCGAAACACTAGGGAACACTGAAGCTTTCTTT. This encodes CASSTETLGNTEAFF.

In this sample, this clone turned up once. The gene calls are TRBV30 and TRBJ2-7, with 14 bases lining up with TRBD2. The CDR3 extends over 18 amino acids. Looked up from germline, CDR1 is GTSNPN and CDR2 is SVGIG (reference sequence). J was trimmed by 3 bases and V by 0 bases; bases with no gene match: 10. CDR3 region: CAWSVSVRTSGRFYEQYF. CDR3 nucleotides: TGTGCCTGGAGTGTATCGGTCAGGACTAGCGGGAGGTTCTACGAGCAGTACTTC.